This T cell receptor (beta chain) stems from a study of cytomegalovirus exposure and HLA in healthy donors. In regard to this clone: Antigen specificity is unknown. This sample includes further DNA sequences coding for the same CDR3.

Whole-study results and caveats: Reported performance of the classifier showed diagnosis of cytomegalovirus status with high specificity and sensitivity. Over 150 TCR beta chains were listed as cytomegalovirus-associated.

The table came from immunoSEQ multiplex PCR; TCRdb's copy has only in-frame clones and leaves some out. The sample carries some 260,000 clones, roughly 87% recorded once. V dropped 0 bases and J dropped 2; count of bases not matched to a gene: 1. CDR1 and CDR2 from the germline V gene are SGHDT and YYEEEE. CDR3 length: 14 amino acids. Sequenced material: PBMCs. The receptor was isolated from a woman aged 25 to 39 in good health and CMV-seronegative. The chain is built from TRBV5-6 and TRBJ2-7; the match to TRBD1 covers 8 bases. The CDR3 region is CASSLGTGPYEQYF. For the CDR3, the DNA is TGTGCCAGCAGCTTGGGGACAGGGCCCTACGAGCAGTACTTC.